The 15 T cell receptor beta chains reported below all come from one sample, sequenced in a study of T cell responses to AZD1222 COVID-19 vaccine. Sequencing was performed with immunoSEQ multiplex PCR; in TCRdb, only in-frame clones are kept and a portion is missing. The sample lists under 150,000 clones, less than 95% occurring once. The input for sequencing was peripheral blood, taken on day 0 of AZD1222 vaccination. The receptors were sampled from an adult in good health.

V gene TRBV2 combines with J gene TRBJ2-7; TRBD2 matches 9 bases. Per germline, CDR1 SNHLY and CDR2 FYNNEI. CDR3 length equals 15 residues. With 3 bases clipped from V and 4 bases from J, the junction kept 7 bases outside the gene matches. The CDR3 protein is CASSDLGGRAYEQYF. CDR3 DNA sequence: TGTGCCAGCAGTGACTTGGGCGGGAGGGCATACGAGCAGTACTTC.

Here the CDR3 DNA reads TGTGCCAGCAGCTTAAGTCTCAGACAGGGTCCCTACGAGCAGTACTTC. This gives the protein CASSLSLRQGPYEQYF. The chain employs TRBV13 and TRBJ2-7, with TRBD1 identical over 7 bases. Unmatched junction bases numbered 9, after V lost 2 bases and J lost 2 bases. Germline assignment: CDR1 PRHDT and CDR2 FYEKMQ (reference sequence). The CDR3 sequence is 16 residues long.

CDR3 bases: TGTGCCACCAGCAGGGGGAACAGGGGTTCCTATTCATACACCGGGGAGCTGTTTTTT. It codes for CATSRGNRGSYSYTGELFF. The genes are TRBV15 and TRBJ2-2; 7 nucleotides align to TRBD1. This CDR3 is 19 amino acids long. V was pared by 3 bases and J by 3 bases, with 16 bases of the junction left unmatched. Germline assignment: CDR1 LNHNV and CDR2 YYDKDF (reference sequence).

This clone was recorded once. V is TRBV30 and J is TRBJ1-1; the D is unclear. V shed 4 bases and J shed 3 bases, with 9 bases lying between them. The length of the CDR3 is 12 residues. In germline, CDR1 is GTSNPN, CDR2 SVGIG (reference sequence). CDR3 region: CAWIWPDTEAFF. The CDR3 coding sequence is TGTGCCTGGATTTGGCCGGACACTGAAGCTTTCTTT.

This rearrangement joins TRBV2 to TRBJ2-3, with 14 bases that match TRBD2. After removal of 7 bases from V and 0 bases from J, the junction contained 6 bases not matched to a gene. There are 17 residues in the CDR3. Germline V CDR1 and CDR2: SNHLY, FYNNEI. The CDR3: CASIGLAGGPSTDTQYF. DNA for the CDR3: TGTGCCAGCATTGGACTAGCGGGAGGCCCTAGCACAGATACGCAGTATTTT.

This rearrangement joins TRBV5-1 to TRBJ2-1; the match to TRBD1 covers 8 bases. CDR3 length: 16 residues. V was clipped by 4 bases and J by 7 bases; unmatched bases: 13. Germline V gene lookup returns CDR1 SGHRS and CDR2 YFSETQ. This chain's CDR3 is CASSPGQGRGRNEQFF. As DNA, the CDR3 is TGCGCCAGCAGCCCTGGACAGGGAAGGGGTCGAAATGAGCAGTTCTTC.

J is TRBJ2-2 and V is TRBV6-2 or TRBV6-3; D possibly corresponds to TRBD2 (6 bases). The V end lost 8 bases, the J end lost 7 bases, and 11 bases lay between the germline ends. Looked up from germline, CDR1 is MNHEY and CDR2 is SVGEGT. CDR3 size: 12 residues. CDR3 amino acids: CASGSGGGELFF. The DNA of the CDR3 is TGTGCCAGCGGTTCCGGGGGCGGGGAGCTGTTTTTT.

The rearrangement links TRBV5-4 to TRBJ2-5; no clear D. Germline lookup yields CDR1 SGHNT and CDR2 YYREEE (reference sequence). CDR3 length: 13 residues. The V end was cut by 4 bases, the J end by 4 bases, with 11 bases between. CDR3 DNA: TGTGCCAGCAGCAGTCATTATACAGAGACCCAGTACTTC. Its protein product is CASSSHYTETQYF. The whole variable domain, filled in from reference TRBV5-4 and TRBJ2-5, reads ETGVTQSPTHLIKTRGQQVTLRCSSQSGHNTVSWYQQALGQGPQFIFQYYREEENGRGNFPPRFSGLQFPNYSSELNVNALELDDSALYLCASSSHYTETQYFGPGTRLLVL.

The V gene is TRBV5-1, the J gene TRBJ2-1; D is unclear. Germline CDR1 is SGHRS and CDR2 is YFSETQ. With 0 bases removed from V and 1 base from J, the gap between germline ends came to 14 bases. The CDR3 runs to 17 residues. The CDR3 nucleotides read TGCGCCAGCAGCTTGGCCTTATTAGCAGTTTCCTACAATGAGCAGTTCTTC. As protein: CASSLALLAVSYNEQFF.

This chain links TRBV30 with TRBJ1-6; D possibly corresponds to TRBD1 (6 bases). Germline V gene lookup returns CDR1 GTSNPN and CDR2 SVGIG (reference sequence). The CDR3 is 15 amino acids. Trimming took off 5 bases at V and 1 base at J, with 12 bases between the two ends. The chain's CDR3 is CAWHRERSYNSPLHF. In nucleotides, the CDR3 is TGTGCCTGGCACAGGGAGAGGTCCTATAATTCACCCCTCCACTTT.

DNA of the CDR3: TGTGCCAGCAGCCAAGTGGCTGTACAAGAGACCCAGTACTTC. This encodes CASSQVAVQETQYF. The gene calls are TRBV3-1 (or the pseudogene TRBV3-2) and TRBJ2-5, with D uncertain. Between the trimmed V and J ends, which lost 1 base and 2 bases, there was a span of 8 bases. CDR1 is LGHDT, CDR2 YNNKEL, per germline (reference sequence). CDR3 length equals 14 residues.

The rearrangement links TRBV13 to TRBJ2-1; TRBD2 matches at 8 bases. V trimming: 8 bases; J trimming: 6 bases; junction bases outside the gene matches: 18. Germline lookup yields CDR1 PRHDT and CDR2 FYEKMQ (reference sequence). The CDR3 consists of 17 residues. The CDR3 is CASARFSAGRVPNEQFF. The CDR3 DNA is TGTGCCAGCGCCCGTTTTTCGGCCGGGAGGGTCCCCAATGAGCAGTTCTTC.

The V call is TRBV6-6, the J call TRBJ1-1, with 10 bases matching TRBD1. Unmatched junction bases numbered 2, after V lost 2 bases and J lost 5 bases. This CDR3 has 14 amino acids. CDR1 is MNHNY, CDR2 SVGAGI, per germline (reference sequence). CDR3 nucleotides: TGTGCCAGCAGTTACCCGGGACAGGGGACTGAAGCTTTCTTT. Residues: CASSYPGQGTEAFF.

This rearrangement joins TRBV2 to TRBJ2-5, with 14 bases matching TRBD2. The V gene's germline CDR1 is SNHLY and CDR2 FYNNEI. V shed 8 bases and J 2 bases; nucleotides not matched to a gene: 16. The CDR3 is 19 amino acids. Here the CDR3 reads CASEPFGLAGGLGQETQYF. CDR3 coding DNA: TGTGCCAGCGAGCCGTTCGGACTAGCGGGAGGTTTGGGGCAAGAGACCCAGTACTTC.

V gene TRBV3-1 (or the pseudogene TRBV3-2) combines with J gene TRBJ2-1; TRBD2 matches at 12 bases. CDR3 length equals 20 residues. The germline V gene encodes CDR1 LGHDT and CDR2 YNNKEL (reference sequence). The ends lost 4 bases at V and 7 bases at J; junction bases unmatched: 20. In DNA form, the CDR3 reads TGTGCCAGCAGCCTCAGAGGGTGGAGTACTAGCGGGAGGAGGGGGAATGAGCAGTTCTTC. Protein: CASSLRGWSTSGRRGNEQFF.